Below are 14 T cell receptor beta chains sequenced from a single sample in a study of blood T cell repertoires in COVID-19. TCRdb's table, derived via immunoSEQ multiplex PCR, lists solely in-frame clones and lacks some. Of about 180,000 clones detected, approximately 89% appear once; the ten largest clones hold 2% to 2.5%. Sequencing was performed on PBMCs or T cells enriched from blood (not recorded which). The receptors stem from a woman in her 40s with acute COVID-19.

The rearrangement links TRBV29-1 to TRBJ2-5; tentative D call: TRBD2 (5 bases). Germline loops: CDR1 SQVTM, CDR2 ANQGSEA. Trimming shortened V by 6 bases and J by 5 bases, and 22 bases separated the two germline ends. The CDR3 runs 15 residues. The CDR3 region has the DNA TGCAGCGTGAAACGAACGGGGAGCCCGCAGGAGACCCAGTACTTC. Encoded protein: CSVKRTGSPQETQYF. Full variable domain (missing parts from reference TRBV29-1 and TRBJ2-5): SAVISQKPSRDICQRGTSLTIQCQVDSQVTMMFWYRQQPGQSLTLIATANQGSEATYESGFVIDKFPISRPNLTFSTLTVSNMSPEDSSIYLCSVKRTGSPQETQYFGPGTRLLVL.

The J gene is TRBJ1-1, the V gene TRBV12-3 or TRBV12-4, with D maybe TRBD1 (6 bases). The CDR3 is made up of 12 amino acids. V was clipped by 1 base and J by 8 bases, with 8 bases between them. The CDR3 region is CASSLEDSEAFF. CDR3 sequence (DNA): TGTGCCAGCAGTTTAGAGGACAGCGAAGCTTTCTTT.

The chain has TRBV11-2 and TRBJ1-6, with 7 bases fitting TRBD1. This CDR3 is 17 amino acids long. CDR1 and CDR2 (germline): SGHAT, FQNNGV. V lost 5 bases, J lost 3 bases, and 10 bases stayed unmatched. For the CDR3, the DNA is TGTGCCAGCAGCCCCGCGTTCAGGGGGGTCTATAATTCACCCCTCCACTTT. Translating gives CASSPAFRGVYNSPLHF.

The V and J genes are TRBV2 and TRBJ2-2; possibly TRBD2 for D (5 bases). Per germline, CDR1 SNHLY and CDR2 FYNNEI. The CDR3 runs 15 residues. Trimming stripped 4 bases from V and 5 bases from J, with 14 bases between. CDR3 sequence reads: CASSVAPGGTGELFF. In nucleotides, the CDR3 is TGTGCCAGCAGTGTGGCCCCGGGCGGGACCGGGGAGCTGTTTTTT.

The J gene is TRBJ1-4, the V gene TRBV6-1, with D perhaps TRBD1 (6 bases). V lost 4 bases and J lost 0, with 12 bases in between. The CDR3 spans 16 residues. Germline V CDR1 and CDR2: MNHNS, SASEGT. The CDR3 region has the DNA TGTGCCAGCAGTGTTTCTTCAGGGGCAACTAATGAAAAACTGTTTTTT. Translated, it gives CASSVSSGATNEKLFF.

The chain is built from TRBV9 and TRBJ2-1; TRBD2 agrees at 10 bases. Germline CDR1 reads SGDLS; CDR2 reads YYNGEE. V dropped 4 bases and J dropped 5; count of bases not matched to a gene: 9. CDR3 length: 16 amino acids. The CDR3 region is CASSPIAGGRNNEQFF. CDR3 DNA sequence: TGTGCCAGCAGCCCGATAGCGGGAGGCCGCAACAATGAGCAGTTCTTC.

This chain uses TRBV2 with TRBJ1-4; tentative D call: TRBD1 (6 bases). The CDR3 is made up of 15 amino acids. Germline V gives CDR1 SNHLY, CDR2 FYNNEI. V shed 6 bases and J shed 2 bases, with 13 bases lying between them. The CDR3 here is CASRAQGWTNEKLFF. The CDR3 nucleotides read TGTGCCAGCAGGGCACAGGGTTGGACTAATGAAAAACTGTTTTTT. The full variable domain, completed using reference TRBV2 and TRBJ1-4, is EPEVTQTPSHQVTQMGQEVILRCVPISNHLYFYWYRQILGQKVEFLVSFYNNEISEKSEIFDDQFSVERPDGSNFTLKIRSTKLEDSAMYFCASRAQGWTNEKLFFGSGTQLSVL.

The chain carries TRBV18 and TRBJ2-7, with 7 bases matching TRBD1. CDR1 is KGHSH, CDR2 LQKENI, per germline. The CDR3 has 13 residues. V trimming: 4 bases; J trimming: 7 bases; junction bases outside the gene matches: 7. DNA of the CDR3: TGTGCCAGCTCACTGGACAGGACGGGTGAGCAGTACTTC. Its translation: CASSLDRTGEQYF.

The genes are TRBV9 and TRBJ2-1, with 7 bases lining up with TRBD2. The junction had 7 bases not matched to a gene; V was cut back by 3 bases and J by 4 bases. The CDR3 consists of 15 residues. Germline V gene sequence: CDR1 SGDLS, CDR2 YYNGEE. CDR3 sequence reads: CASSALAEPYNEQFF. The CDR3 DNA sequence: TGTGCCAGCAGCGCCCTAGCGGAACCATACAATGAGCAGTTCTTC.

V usage is TRBV9 and J usage is TRBJ1-2, with TRBD1 as a possible D gene (6 bases). The CDR3 is 15 residues long. The germline V gene encodes CDR1 SGDLS and CDR2 YYNGEE. V lost 3 bases, J lost 2 bases, and 14 bases lay in between. CDR3 amino acids: CASSETGTPNYGYTF. In nucleotides, the CDR3 is TGTGCCAGCAGCGAAACCGGGACACCAAACTATGGCTACACCTTC.

V gene TRBV5-5 combines with J gene TRBJ1-6; 7 bases agree with TRBD1. The CDR3 is 15 residues long. The germline CDR1 and CDR2 sequences are SGHKS and YYEKEE (reference sequence). Trimming cost V 6 bases and J 7 bases; bases outside gene matches: 10. CDR3 amino acids: CASNKGGAENSPLHF. CDR3 DNA sequence: TGTGCCAGCAACAAAGGGGGCGCCGAAAATTCACCCCTCCACTTT.

This chain joins TRBV29-1 and TRBJ2-3, with a weak D call TRBD1 (6 bases). The CDR3 is made up of 13 amino acids. Germline CDR1 reads SQVTM; CDR2 reads ANQGSEA. Trimming stripped 7 bases from V and 3 bases from J, with 14 bases between. The CDR3 sequence is CSATGTGTDTQYF. CDR3 coding DNA: TGCAGCGCCACAGGGACGGGTACAGATACGCAGTATTTT.

This chain connects TRBV4-1 to TRBJ2-7, with TRBD2 matching over 11 bases. The CDR3 consists of 16 residues. Unmatched junction bases numbered 6, after V lost 3 bases and J lost 2 bases. Looked up from germline, CDR1 is MGHRA and CDR2 is YSYEKL. CDR3 sequence reads: CASSQEGLAETYEQYF. The CDR3 nucleotides read TGCGCCAGCAGCCAGGAGGGACTAGCGGAAACCTACGAGCAGTACTTC.

The genes are TRBV28 and TRBJ1-2, with D possibly matching TRBD1 (6 bases). Germline V gene data show CDR1 as MDHEN and CDR2 as SYDVKM. The CDR3 runs to 14 residues. V shed 2 bases and J shed 5 bases, with 12 bases lying between them. The CDR3 coding sequence is TGTGCCAGCAGTTTAGGGGGGGCAGGGTATGGCTACACCTTC. Residues: CASSLGGAGYGYTF.